This TCR beta chain emerged from a study of shared clonotypes between healthy human individuals. Sequencing was performed with immunoSEQ multiplex PCR; in TCRdb, only in-frame clones are kept and a portion is missing. This table holds about 500,000 clones, 60% to 80% found once. Donors, healthy HIV-negative adults, lacked recent acute infections or vaccinations. The material sequenced was PBMCs. The sequence came from a woman in her thirties or forties in good health. Some clones in this sample may be carry-over from other donors' samples.

The CDR3 DNA is TGTGCCAGCAGTGCCCCGGGACTAGCGGCCGGGGAGCAGTACTTC. It codes for CASSAPGLAAGEQYF. This rearrangement joins TRBV6-1 to TRBJ2-7, with 11 bases lining up with TRBD2. The ends lost 4 bases at V and 7 bases at J; junction bases unmatched: 9. This CDR3 is built from 15 residues. Germline-derived CDR1 and CDR2 are MNHNS and SASEGT.